These 5 T cell receptor beta chains were sequenced from one sample in a study of radiotherapy plus CTLA-4 blockade in lung cancer. Profiled with immunoSEQ multiplex PCR; TCRdb holds only in-frame clones, not every one. The sample includes roughly 32,000 clones, approximately 70% of them seen just once. Sequenced here: peripheral blood, sampled from a patient treated with radiotherapy plus ipilimumab. These receptors all come from a human donor with non-small cell lung cancer who had stable disease on radiotherapy plus ipilimumab.

V is TRBV4-1 and J is TRBJ2-2; D might be TRBD2 (6 bases). Germline assignment: CDR1 MGHRA and CDR2 YSYEKL. V was trimmed by 3 bases and J by 5 bases, leaving 16 bases between them. The CDR3 totals 16 residues. The CDR3 sequence is CASSQGLAGRTGELFF. The DNA of the CDR3 is TGCGCCAGCAGCCAGGGACTCGCAGGGAGGACCGGGGAGCTGTTTTTT.

The chain links TRBV18 to TRBJ2-2; 7 bases map to TRBD2. V gave up 4 bases and J gave up 4 bases; unmatched junction bases: 6. CDR1 and CDR2 from the germline V gene are KGHSH and LQKENI. There are 15 residues in the CDR3. In DNA, the CDR3 is TGTGCCAGCTCACTCCGACTAGCACCCACCGGGGAGCTGTTTTTT. This sequence encodes CASSLRLAPTGELFF.

The rearrangement joins TRBV11-3 to TRBJ2-7; unclear D gene. This CDR3 has 15 residues. The germline V gene encodes CDR1 SGHNT and CDR2 YENEEA. V lost 0 bases, J lost 0 bases, and 9 bases lay in between. This CDR3 is CASSLDSWSSYEQYF. The CDR3 DNA is TGTGCCAGCAGCTTAGACTCGTGGAGCTCCTACGAGCAGTACTTC.

CDR3 residues: CASSLEARQDTEAFF. The CDR3 nucleotides read TGTGCCAGCAGCTTAGAAGCCAGACAGGACACTGAAGCTTTCTTT. The chain combines TRBV11-3 with TRBJ1-1; D might be TRBD1 (6 bases). CDR1 is SGHNT and CDR2 is YENEEA in the germline V gene. Deletions cut 0 bases from V and 3 bases from J, with 11 bases between. This CDR3 has 15 amino acids.

The chain carries TRBV28 and TRBJ1-2, with D maybe TRBD1 (6 bases). Germline loops: CDR1 MDHEN, CDR2 SYDVKM. The CDR3 spans 12 residues. Trimming removed 9 bases from V and 4 bases from J, with 12 bases in between. The CDR3 reads CASSDSLYGYTF. The CDR3 DNA reads as TGTGCCAGTTCGGACAGCCTCTATGGCTACACCTTC.